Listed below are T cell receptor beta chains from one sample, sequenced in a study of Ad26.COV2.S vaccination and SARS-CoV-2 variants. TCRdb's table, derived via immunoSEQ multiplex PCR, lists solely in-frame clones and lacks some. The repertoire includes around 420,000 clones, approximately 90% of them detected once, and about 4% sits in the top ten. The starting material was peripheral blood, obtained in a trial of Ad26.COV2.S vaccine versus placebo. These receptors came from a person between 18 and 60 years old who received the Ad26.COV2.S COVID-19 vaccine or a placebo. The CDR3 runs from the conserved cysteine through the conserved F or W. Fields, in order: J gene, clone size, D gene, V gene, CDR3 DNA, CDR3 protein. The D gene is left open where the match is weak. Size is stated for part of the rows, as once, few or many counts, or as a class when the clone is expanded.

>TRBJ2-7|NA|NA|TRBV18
TGTGCCAGTATGTTTGCGCGGATCGTCTACGAGCAGTACTTC
CASMFARIVYEQYF
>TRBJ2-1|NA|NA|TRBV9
TGTGCCAGCAGCGTAGCTGGGTGGACGACCTACAATGAGCAGTTCTTC
CASSVAGWTTYNEQFF
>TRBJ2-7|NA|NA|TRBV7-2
TGTGCCAGCAGCTTCGGGCGGGGCTCCTACGAGCAGTACTTC
CASSFGRGSYEQYF
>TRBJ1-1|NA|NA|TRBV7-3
TGTGCCAGCAGCATGGGGGGAGGTAAGAACACTGAAGCTTTCTTT
CASSMGGGKNTEAFF
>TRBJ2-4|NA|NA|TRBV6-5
TGTGCCAGCATTGCAGGGACACAGCGCGACATTCAGTACTTC
CASIAGTQRDIQYF
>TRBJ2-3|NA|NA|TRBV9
TGTGCCAGCAGCGTAGGCAGGGGTGCAGATACGCAGTATTTT
CASSVGRGADTQYF
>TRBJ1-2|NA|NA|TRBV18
TGTGCCAGCTCACCGTCAGACGACTATGGCTACACCTTC
CASSPSDDYGYTF
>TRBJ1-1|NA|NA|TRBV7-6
TGTGCCAGCAGCGCACCGGGAAATGCCAGGGAACGAGCTTTCTTT
CASSAPGNARERAFF
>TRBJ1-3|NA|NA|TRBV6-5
TGTGCCAGCGGGAGCTCTGGAAACACCATATATTTT
CASGSSGNTIYF
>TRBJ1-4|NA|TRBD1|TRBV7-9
TGTGCCAGCAGCATCCGACAGGGGGACGAAAAACTGTTTTTT
CASSIRQGDEKLFF
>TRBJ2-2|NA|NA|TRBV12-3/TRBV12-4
TGTGCCAGCAGTTTACCGGTAGCCGGGGAGCTGTTTTTT
CASSLPVAGELFF
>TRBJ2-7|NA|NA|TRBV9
TGTGCCAGCAGCGAGAGGGGACAAGACTACGAGCAGTACTTC
CASSERGQDYEQYF
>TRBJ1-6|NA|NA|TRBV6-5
TGTGCCTCTACTACGACAGGTGGTAATTCACCCCTCCACTTT
CASTTTGGNSPLHF
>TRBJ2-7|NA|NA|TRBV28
TGTGCCAGCATGAGCTGGATATACCCTCAAGTTTCCTTC
CASMSWIYPQVSF
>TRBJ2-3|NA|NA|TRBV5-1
TGCGCCAGCAGCTTGGAAGGTACTAGCACAGATACGCAGTATTTT
CASSLEGTSTDTQYF
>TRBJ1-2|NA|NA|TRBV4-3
TGCGCCAGCAGCCAGGGAGGGACGGTGAATTATAACTATGGCTACACCTTC
CASSQGGTVNYNYGYTF
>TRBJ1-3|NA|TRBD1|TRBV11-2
TGTGCCAGCAGCCCCCCTGGACAGGTCATGGCTGGAAACACCATATATTTT
CASSPPGQVMAGNTIYF
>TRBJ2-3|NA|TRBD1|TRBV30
TGTGCCTGGAGGATGACAGGGGACACAGATACGCAGTATTTT
CAWRMTGDTDTQYF
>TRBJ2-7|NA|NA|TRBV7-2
TGTGCCAGCAGCTTAGGGGCCAGCACCTACGAGCAGTACTTC
CASSLGASTYEQYF
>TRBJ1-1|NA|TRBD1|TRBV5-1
TGCGCCAGCAGCGTGTTACAGGGGGTCGCGGAAGGAGCTTTCTTT
CASSVLQGVAEGAFF
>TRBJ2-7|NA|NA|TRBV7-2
TGTGCCAGCAGCTTGGAGTCTGGCCAATCCTACGAGCAGTACTTC
CASSLESGQSYEQYF
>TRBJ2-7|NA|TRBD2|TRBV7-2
TGTGCCAGCAGCTGGGGGGCGGGGGGGCTCGCCTACGAGCAGTACTTC
CASSWGAGGLAYEQYF
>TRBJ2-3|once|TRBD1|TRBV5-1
TGCGCCAGCAGCTTTACAGGGGACACAGATACGCAGTATTTT
CASSFTGDTDTQYF
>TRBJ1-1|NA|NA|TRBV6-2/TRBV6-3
TGTGCCAGCAGTTACTTGACAGCGAACACTGAAGCTTTCTTT
CASSYLTANTEAFF
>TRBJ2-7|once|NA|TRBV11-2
TGTGCCAGCAGCTTAGGGACAGTCACCTACGAGCAGTACTTC
CASSLGTVTYEQYF
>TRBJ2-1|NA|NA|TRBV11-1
TGTGCCAGCAGCTTAGTAGAGACGGGGTCCTACAATGAGCAGTTCTTC
CASSLVETGSYNEQFF
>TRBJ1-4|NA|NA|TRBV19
TGTGCCAGTAGTGCAAGGACAGTTCCTGAAAAACTGTTTTTT
CASSARTVPEKLFF
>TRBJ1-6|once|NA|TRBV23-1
TGCGCCAGCGGAGGGGAGGAAATCACCTATAATTCACCCCTCCACTTT
CASGGEEITYNSPLHF
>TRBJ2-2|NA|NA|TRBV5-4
TGTGCCAGCAGCTTGGAAAGCAGGCCTAGCATCACCGGGGAGCTGTTTTTT
CASSLESRPSITGELFF
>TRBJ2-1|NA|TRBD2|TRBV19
TGTGCCAGTAGGGAGTCTGGGGGGGGATACAATGAGCAGTTCTTC
CASRESGGGYNEQFF
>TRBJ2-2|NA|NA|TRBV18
TGTGCCAGCTCACCGCTCTCGGGGTTTAACACCGGGGAGCTGTTTTTT
CASSPLSGFNTGELFF
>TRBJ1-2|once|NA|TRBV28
TGTGCCAGCAACCCCTGGGCCAGTAACTATGGCTACACCTTC
CASNPWASNYGYTF
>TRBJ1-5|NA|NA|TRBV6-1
TGTGCCAGCAGTGAGTGGAGTTTTCAGCCCCAGCATTTT
CASSEWSFQPQHF
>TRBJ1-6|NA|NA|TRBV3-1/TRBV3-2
TGTGCCAGCAGCCGGGGGGGGTCAGGTTCACCCCTCCACTTT
CASSRGGSGSPLHF
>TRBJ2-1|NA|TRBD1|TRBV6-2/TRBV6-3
TGTGCCAGCAGTTACCCTTCGGACAGGAATGAGCAGTTCTTC
CASSYPSDRNEQFF
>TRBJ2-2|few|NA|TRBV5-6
TGTGCCAGCATGGCTGGATACACCGGGGAGCTGTTTTTT
CASMAGYTGELFF